This is a list of T cell receptor beta chains from one sample in a study of metastatic and nonmetastatic thyroid tumors. TCRdb redid the clone calls on the PCR reads using MiXCR. The table has under 50,000 clones, 18% seen once. The sample consisted of tumor tissue. These receptors all stem from a female donor with papillary thyroid cancer or a benign thyroid nodule (not recorded which). Some clones in this sample may be carry-over from other donors' samples. The CDR3 runs from the conserved cysteine through the conserved F or W. D genes are given only for firm matches. Clone size is not always given. Where it is, it says once, few, many or a class for expanded clones.

>TRBV7-9|TRBD1|TRBJ1-5|many
TGTGCCAGCAGCCCCGACAGGGATGACCAGCCCCAGCATTTT
CASSPDRDDQPQHF
>TRBV7-8|-|TRBJ1-4|-
TGTGCCAGCAGCTTACTGGGGATTTATGAAAAACTGTTTTTT
CASSLLGIYEKLFF
>TRBV6-1|TRBD1|TRBJ1-2|medium-sized
TGTGCCAGCAGACTTAAACCGACAGGGGTAAGAGGCTACACCTTC
CASRLKPTGVRGYTF
>TRBV11-3|-|TRBJ1-6|-
TGTGCCAGCAGCTTAGGGACTTATAATTCACCCCTCCACTTT
CASSLGTYNSPLHF
>TRBV29-1|-|TRBJ1-1|-
TGCAGCGCCATTGTTCAGCTTAACACTGAAGCTTTCTTT
CSAIVQLNTEAFF
>TRBV4-2|TRBD1|TRBJ2-2|many
TGTGCCAGCAGCCCTAGGGGGCCGAACACCGGGGAGCTGTTTTTT
CASSPRGPNTGELFF
>TRBV12-3/TRBV12-4|-|TRBJ1-6|-
TGTGCCAGCACCTTGACGGGGAATTCACCCCTCCACTTT
CASTLTGNSPLHF
>TRBV3-1|-|TRBJ2-7|many
TGTGCCAGCAGCCCCCGGGGGCAGGGACACGAGCAGTACTTC
CASSPRGQGHEQYF
>TRBV15|-|TRBJ2-7|few
TGTGCCACCAGCAGAGATCAAAGACAGGCCGTGTGGGGAAACTACGAGCAGTACTTC
CATSRDQRQAVWGNYEQYF
>TRBV27|TRBD1|TRBJ1-2|few
TGTGCCAGCAGTAAAACCGGGACAGGGGTCTATGGCTACACCTTC
CASSKTGTGVYGYTF